One and the same sample provided the 29 T cell receptor beta chains below, sequenced in a study of control samples from healthy donors and cancer patients. TCRdb's copy holds only in-frame clones and misses some; the assay was immunoSEQ multiplex PCR. The sample records 150,000 to 200,000 clones, over 85% being singletons. Source material: blood. These receptors were collected from a man between 25 and 39 years old in good health.

The chain combines TRBV19 with TRBJ1-1; 7 nucleotides agree with TRBD1. CDR3 length: 15 amino acids. Germline CDR1 and CDR2: LNHDA and SQIVND (reference sequence). V shed 1 base, J shed 1 base, and the junction held 3 bases outside the gene matches. The CDR3 region is CASSIARQGNTEAFF. The CDR3 bases are TGTGCCAGTAGTATAGCCCGACAGGGGAACACTGAAGCTTTCTTT.

The gene calls are TRBV2 and TRBJ1-1; TRBD1 is a possible D gene (6 bases). The V and J ends lost 8 bases and 1 base respectively, with 14 bases between them. This CDR3 is built from 14 residues. The V gene's germline CDR1 is SNHLY and CDR2 FYNNEI. As DNA, the CDR3 is TGTGCCAGCGGAAATCTGGGGGCGAACACTGAAGCTTTCTTT. Translating gives CASGNLGANTEAFF.

The rearrangement joins TRBV28 to TRBJ2-3; D gene ambiguous. Trimming stripped 6 bases from V and 0 bases from J, with 13 bases between. Germline-derived CDR1 and CDR2 are MDHEN and SYDVKM. CDR3 length equals 15 residues. In DNA, the CDR3 is TGTGCCAGCAGCCCGAACAGCCCTAGCACAGATACGCAGTATTTT. Protein: CASSPNSPSTDTQYF.

This clone was detected only once. In DNA, the CDR3 is TGTGCCAGCAGCTTAGGGGGCGGGGGCTCCTACGAGCAGTACTTC. Protein: CASSLGGGGSYEQYF. This rearrangement joins TRBV7-7 to TRBJ2-7; 7 bases fit TRBD2. After removal of 1 base from V and 0 bases from J, the junction contained 3 bases not matched to a gene. CDR1 is SSHAT, CDR2 FNYEAQ, per germline (reference sequence). The CDR3 extends over 15 amino acids.

Only one count was recorded for this clone. The J gene is TRBJ2-1, the V gene TRBV5-1; TRBD2 aligns across 10 bases. Germline V gives CDR1 SGHRS, CDR2 YFSETQ. CDR3 size: 16 residues. V shed 3 bases, J shed 8 bases, and the junction held 11 bases outside the gene matches. The DNA for the CDR3 is TGCGCCAGCAGCTCGGGCCCGCCTAGCGGGGGCCATGAGCAGTTCTTC. This translates into CASSSGPPSGGHEQFF.

The rearrangement joins TRBV30 to TRBJ2-1; D might be TRBD2 (5 bases). The ends were cut back, 6 bases at V and 6 bases at J, with 12 bases in the middle. Germline CDR1 is GTSNPN and CDR2 is SVGIG (reference sequence). The CDR3 is made up of 12 amino acids. The CDR3 loop reads CACPGTSNEQFF. In DNA form, the CDR3 reads TGTGCCTGCCCCGGAACTAGCAATGAGCAGTTCTTC.

The chain joins TRBV4-1 to TRBJ2-7; 8 nucleotides agree with TRBD2. J was trimmed by 0 bases and V by 1 base; bases with no gene match: 2. From germline, CDR1 is MGHRA and CDR2 YSYEKL. CDR3 length: 15 amino acids. DNA for the CDR3: TGCGCCAGCAGCCAAGGGACTAGCCGCTCCTACGAGCAGTACTTC. Translated, it gives CASSQGTSRSYEQYF.

This clone occurred once. The V and J genes are TRBV7-2 and TRBJ2-5; D is ambiguous. The CDR3 has 15 residues. The germline V and J ends were trimmed by 2 bases and 4 bases, with 14 bases remaining between them. Germline lookup yields CDR1 SGHTA and CDR2 FQGNSA. This CDR3 is CASSLSGRMGETQYF. CDR3 in DNA: TGTGCCAGCAGCTTATCGGGCCGAATGGGAGAGACCCAGTACTTC.

V and J are TRBV27 and TRBJ2-7, with 8 bases lining up with TRBD2. CDR1 MNHEY and CDR2 SMNVEV come from the germline V gene (reference sequence). Losses at the gene ends were 5 bases for V and 6 bases for J; bases not matched to a gene: 15. The CDR3 loop spans 16 amino acids. The CDR3 sequence is CASSPRPTGLAGEQYF. For the CDR3, the DNA is TGTGCCAGCAGTCCGCGCCCTACAGGGCTAGCGGGCGAGCAGTACTTC.

This chain joins TRBV29-1 and TRBJ2-7; D uncertain. Trimming shortened V by 4 bases and J by 0 bases, and 7 bases separated the two germline ends. This CDR3 has 12 residues. CDR1 is SQVTM and CDR2 is ANQGSEA in the germline V gene. The CDR3 here is CSVAPDSYEQYF. The CDR3, as DNA: TGCAGCGTTGCGCCGGACTCCTACGAGCAGTACTTC.

The chain links TRBV6-2 or TRBV6-3 to TRBJ2-1, with 9 bases that match TRBD2. The CDR3 sequence is 15 residues long. The V gene end was trimmed by 5 bases and the J gene end by 4 bases; junction bases not matched to a gene: 6. Germline CDR1 reads MNHEY; CDR2 reads SVGEGT. CDR3 residues: CASSLSGSSYNEQFF. CDR3 nucleotides: TGTGCCAGCAGTCTTAGCGGGAGTTCGTACAATGAGCAGTTCTTC.

J is TRBJ1-2 and V is TRBV7-2, with D perhaps TRBD1 (6 bases). The CDR3 is made up of 15 amino acids. Deletions cut 3 bases from V and 4 bases from J, with 15 bases between. CDR1 is SGHTA and CDR2 is FQGNSA in the germline V gene. CDR3 residues: CASSLWEGGIYGYTF. The DNA of the CDR3 is TGTGCCAGCAGCTTGTGGGAAGGGGGGATCTATGGCTACACCTTC.

This clone was seen a handful of times. The chain has TRBV24-1 and TRBJ2-6; D is unresolved. The CDR3 runs to 13 residues. In germline, CDR1 is KGHDR, CDR2 SFDVKD. CDR3 sequence (DNA): TGTGCAGGGTCACCCTCTGGGGCCAACGTCCTGACTTTC. Translation gives CAGSPSGANVLTF.

Here the CDR3 DNA reads TGTGCCTGGAGTGTAGGAGGAGGCCAGCCCCAGCATTTT. It encodes CAWSVGGGQPQHF. The chain employs TRBV30 and TRBJ1-5; D gene uncertain. Germline V gene sequence: CDR1 GTSNPN, CDR2 SVGIG (reference sequence). V was shortened by 0 bases and J by 7 bases, with 10 bases between the two germline ends. The CDR3 has 13 residues.

The rearrangement joins TRBV4-2 to TRBJ2-1, with 7 bases that match TRBD2. CDR3 length equals 17 residues. V lost 0 bases and J lost 5; bases outside the gene matches: 10. Germline V CDR1 and CDR2: LGHNA, YNFKEQ. The CDR3 is CASSQEFLLAANNEQFF. The CDR3 region has the DNA TGTGCCAGCAGCCAAGAGTTTCTGCTAGCGGCGAACAATGAGCAGTTCTTC.

The chain employs TRBV28 and TRBJ2-2, with TRBD1 as a possible D gene (5 bases). V was pared by 5 bases and J by 7 bases, with 17 bases between. CDR3 length: 15 amino acids. Germline CDR1 and CDR2: MDHEN and SYDVKM. This CDR3 is CASSPRAAWHGELFF. The DNA of the CDR3 is TGTGCCAGCAGTCCCAGGGCTGCCTGGCACGGGGAGCTGTTTTTT.

V gene TRBV10-3 combines with J gene TRBJ2-1, with 12 bases identical to TRBD2. V lost 3 bases, J lost 6 bases, and 12 bases stayed unmatched. Germline lookup yields CDR1 ENHRY and CDR2 SYGVKD. The CDR3 is made up of 18 amino acids. The CDR3 is CAISEFAPTSGGSNEQFF. The CDR3 DNA follows: TGTGCCATCAGTGAATTCGCCCCGACTAGCGGGGGTTCCAATGAGCAGTTCTTC.

The rearrangement joins TRBV5-1 to TRBJ1-2; D gene unclear. This CDR3 spans 13 amino acids. Germline assignment: CDR1 SGHRS and CDR2 YFSETQ. The germline V and J ends were trimmed by 0 bases and 2 bases, with 5 bases remaining between them. This CDR3 reads CASSLVQNYGYTF. The CDR3 DNA reads as TGCGCCAGCAGCTTGGTGCAGAACTATGGCTACACCTTC.

The V call is TRBV24-1, the J call TRBJ2-3; D remains unclear. The CDR3 sequence is 12 residues long. Trimming took off 1 base at V and 6 bases at J, with 4 bases between the two ends. Germline V gene lookup returns CDR1 KGHDR and CDR2 SFDVKD. CDR3 sequence (DNA): TGTGCCACCAGTGATTTTTCCGATACGCAGTATTTT. Its translation is CATSDFSDTQYF.

This chain uses TRBV4-2 with TRBJ2-5; 14 bases fit TRBD2. Germline CDR1 and CDR2: LGHNA and YNFKEQ. The CDR3 contains 18 residues. Unmatched junction bases numbered 7, after V lost 3 bases and J lost 1 base. The CDR3 coding sequence is TGTGCCAGCAGCCAGGCCGGGACTAGCGGGGGCCCCCAAGAGACCCAGTACTTC. Translated: CASSQAGTSGGPQETQYF.

V usage is TRBV3-1 (or the pseudogene TRBV3-2) and J usage is TRBJ2-1, with D uncertain. Per germline, CDR1 LGHDT and CDR2 YNNKEL (reference sequence). V was shortened by 7 bases and J by 9 bases, with 16 bases between the two germline ends. The CDR3 totals 13 residues. In DNA, the CDR3 is TGTGCCAGCATGGGCGACAAACCGACTGAGCAGTTCTTC. Translation: CASMGDKPTEQFF.

Remarks on this clone: The sample carries other DNA sequences with the same CDR3. The chain is built from TRBV3-1 (or the pseudogene TRBV3-2) and TRBJ1-6; a possible D gene is TRBD1 (5 bases). V was shortened by 6 bases and J by 4 bases, with 16 bases between the two germline ends. Per germline, CDR1 LGHDT and CDR2 YNNKEL (reference sequence). The CDR3 runs 16 residues. The CDR3 reads CASSLSGTAYNSPLHF. In DNA, the CDR3 is TGTGCCAGCAGTCTATCCGGGACGGCTTATAATTCACCCCTCCACTTT.

The J gene is TRBJ2-2, the V gene TRBV6-6; 7 bases line up with TRBD1. CDR3 size: 14 residues. V lost 6 bases to trimming and J lost 4 bases; unmatched junction nucleotides: 5. The germline V gene has CDR1 MNHNY and CDR2 SVGAGI (reference sequence). The CDR3 spells CASRGQVLTGELFF. CDR3 coding DNA: TGTGCCAGCAGAGGACAGGTTCTCACCGGGGAGCTGTTTTTT.

The chain has TRBV11-3 and TRBJ2-1, with D tentatively TRBD2 (6 bases). The V gene's germline CDR1 is SGHNT and CDR2 YENEEA. V lost 3 bases to trimming and J lost 2 bases, with 8 bases between them. CDR3 length: 14 residues. CDR3 coding DNA: TGTGCCAGCAGCTTGGGCGGGACCTACAATGAGCAGTTCTTC. Encoded protein: CASSLGGTYNEQFF.

The rearrangement uses TRBV19 and TRBJ1-1; 10 nucleotides line up with TRBD1. J lost 10 bases, V lost 4 bases, and 6 bases had no gene match. The CDR3 is 13 amino acids. Germline CDR1 is LNHDA and CDR2 is SQIVND (reference sequence). DNA for the CDR3: TGTGCCAGTAGTAGGGACAGGGGACAAGGAGCTTTCTTT. Its translation is CASSRDRGQGAFF.

J is TRBJ2-2 and V is TRBV11-3, with 8 positions matching TRBD2. CDR1 is SGHNT and CDR2 is YENEEA in the germline V gene. The CDR3 runs to 15 residues. Trimming removed 5 bases from V and 3 bases from J; junction bases left unmatched: 5. The CDR3 spells CASSRGGSYTGELFF. CDR3 DNA sequence: TGTGCCAGCAGCCGGGGGGGGTCGTACACCGGGGAGCTGTTTTTT.

This sequence joins TRBV5-1 and TRBJ1-6, with unresolved D. CDR1 and CDR2 from the germline V gene are SGHRS and YFSETQ. The V end was cut by 0 bases, the J end by 4 bases, with 8 bases between. This CDR3 is built from 15 residues. The CDR3 region is CASSLEEFYNSPLHF. CDR3 DNA: TGCGCCAGCAGCTTGGAGGAGTTTTATAATTCACCCCTCCACTTT.

V and J are TRBV4-1 and TRBJ2-7, with D perhaps matching TRBD1 or TRBD2 (6 bases each). The germline V and J ends were trimmed by 3 bases and 4 bases, with 28 bases remaining between them. The CDR3 is made up of 19 amino acids. The germline gives CDR1 MGHRA, CDR2 YSYEKL. CDR3 in DNA: TGCGCCAGCAGCCAGACCTTAACGACAGGAGGGATTTCGGGATACGAGCAGTACTTC. Protein: CASSQTLTTGGISGYEQYF.

The chain combines TRBV6-5 with TRBJ1-5; weak D call: TRBD1 (5 bases). Trimming removed 6 bases at V and 0 bases at J, with 12 bases between. The CDR3 spans 15 residues. Germline V gene sequence: CDR1 MNHEY, CDR2 SVGAGI. For the CDR3, the DNA is TGTGCCAGCAGCTTTGGGGGGATTAGCAATCAGCCCCAGCATTTT. It yields the protein CASSFGGISNQPQHF.